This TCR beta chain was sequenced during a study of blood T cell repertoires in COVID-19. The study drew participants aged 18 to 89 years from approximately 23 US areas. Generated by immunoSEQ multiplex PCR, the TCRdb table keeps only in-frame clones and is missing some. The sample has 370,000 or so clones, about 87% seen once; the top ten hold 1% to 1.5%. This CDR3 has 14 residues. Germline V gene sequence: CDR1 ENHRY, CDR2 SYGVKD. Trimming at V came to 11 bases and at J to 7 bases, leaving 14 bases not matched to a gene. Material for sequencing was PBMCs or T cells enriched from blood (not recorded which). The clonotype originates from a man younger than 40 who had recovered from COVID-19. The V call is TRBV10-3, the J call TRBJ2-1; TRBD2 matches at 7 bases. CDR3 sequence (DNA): TGTGCCGTCCGGCGCCTAGCGGAGGGGAATGAGCAGTTCTTC. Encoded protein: CAVRRLAEGNEQFF.